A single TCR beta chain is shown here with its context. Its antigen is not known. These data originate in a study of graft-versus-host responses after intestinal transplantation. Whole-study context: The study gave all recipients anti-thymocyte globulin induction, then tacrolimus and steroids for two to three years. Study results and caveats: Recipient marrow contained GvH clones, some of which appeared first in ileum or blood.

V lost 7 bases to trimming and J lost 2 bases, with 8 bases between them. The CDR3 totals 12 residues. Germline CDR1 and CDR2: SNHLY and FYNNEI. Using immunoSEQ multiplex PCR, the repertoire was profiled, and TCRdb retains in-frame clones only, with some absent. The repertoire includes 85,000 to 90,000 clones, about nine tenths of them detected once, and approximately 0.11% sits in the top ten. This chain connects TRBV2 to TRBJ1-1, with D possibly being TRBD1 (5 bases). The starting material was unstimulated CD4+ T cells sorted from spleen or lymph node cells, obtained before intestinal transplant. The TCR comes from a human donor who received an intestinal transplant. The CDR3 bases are TGTGCCAGCAACGGGGGAAACACTGAAGCTTTCTTT. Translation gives CASNGGNTEAFF.